This TCR beta chain is drawn from a study of T-cell reconstitution after alpha-beta-depleted transplantation in children. The sample holds a few counts of this clonotype. The antigen remains undetermined. Findings and limits, study-wide: The origin of high day-60 TCRbeta diversity in some patients lay in surviving recipient T cells and thymic progenitors. The origin of alpha-beta T cells about two months after transplant was reportedly several hundred expanded graft clones. A year had passed since transplant, and T-cell counts and diversity by then came mostly from newly produced T cells.

During its preparation, the TCRbeta library received unique molecular identifiers. TCRdb used MiXCR to reprocess the PCR reads, holding one entry per CDR3 protein. The table includes approximately 800,000 distinct CDR3 sequences, 16% detected once. V shed 2 bases and J shed 7 bases, with 11 bases lying between them. Germline CDR1 and CDR2: SQVTM and ANQGSEA. The CDR3 runs to 13 residues. The clonotype comes from a male patient younger than 18 who had a stem cell transplant for acute lymphoblastic leukemia, so the T cells may come from the graft donor. The sequencing used PBMCs, mostly from graft donor cells, collected 360 days after TCRalphabeta/CD19-depleted stem cell transplant. The chain is built from TRBV29-1 and TRBJ2-2; D is ambiguous. As DNA, the CDR3 is TGCAGCGTTGAAACGGGTAGCCTCGGGGAGCTGTTTTTT. Protein: CSVETGSLGELFF.